The present T cell receptor (beta chain) was sequenced within a study of metastatic and nonmetastatic thyroid tumors. As for the study in general: Peripheral blood and tumor or nodule samples from malignant and benign thyroid patients were compared.

Points from the study as a whole: In blood and tumor, TCR beta diversity was reportedly significantly higher in malignant thyroid tumors than in benign nodules.

This CDR3 comprises 12 residues. V shed 7 bases and J 8 bases; nucleotides not matched to a gene: 8. Germline V gene sequence: CDR1 MNHNS, CDR2 SASEGT. To note about this clone: Its antigen is unknown.

Until they underwent thyroid surgery, no patient had received any treatment. Study processing details: CDR3 differences across clinicopathological groups were used to build a distant-metastasis classifier for papillary thyroid cancer. Using MiXCR, TCRdb reanalyzed the PCR reads. Clone size and V and J calls follow TCRdb, not the original study. The data contain over 30,000 clones, 30% to 40% of them seen just once; the ten biggest clones take up roughly 16%. This receptor was identified in a female donor with papillary thyroid cancer or a benign thyroid nodule (not recorded which). Some clones in this sample may be carry-over from other donors' samples. The J gene is TRBJ2-7, the V gene TRBV6-1; TRBD1 matches 7 bases. Sequenced material: tumor tissue. DNA of the CDR3: TGTGCCAGCAAAGCTGGACAGGAAAAGCAGTACTTC. Protein sequence: CASKAGQEKQYF.